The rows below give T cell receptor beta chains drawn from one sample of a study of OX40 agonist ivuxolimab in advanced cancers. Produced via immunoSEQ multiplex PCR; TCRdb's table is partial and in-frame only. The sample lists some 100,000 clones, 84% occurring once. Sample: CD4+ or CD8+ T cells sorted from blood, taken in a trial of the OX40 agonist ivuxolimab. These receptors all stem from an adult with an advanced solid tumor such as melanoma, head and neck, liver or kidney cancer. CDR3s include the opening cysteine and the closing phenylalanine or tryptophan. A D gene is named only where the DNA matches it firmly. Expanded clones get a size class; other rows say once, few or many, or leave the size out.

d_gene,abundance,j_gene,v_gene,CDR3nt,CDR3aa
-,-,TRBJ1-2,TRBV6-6,TGTGCCAGCAGTTACATGGGGTATGGCTACACCTTC,CASSYMGYGYTF
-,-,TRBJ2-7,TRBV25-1,TGTGCCAGCAGTGACCAGGGAGCTGTTCCCTTTTCCTACGAGCAGTACTTC,CASSDQGAVPFSYEQYF
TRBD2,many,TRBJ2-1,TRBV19,TGTGCCAGTAGTATAGGCGGGACTAGCGGTTACAATGAGCAGTTCTTC,CASSIGGTSGYNEQFF
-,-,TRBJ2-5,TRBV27,TGTGCCAGCAGTTTAGGTAGGGGAGAGACCCAGTACTTC,CASSLGRGETQYF
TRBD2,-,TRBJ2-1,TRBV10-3,TGTGCCCCCCCTAGCGGGAGATTCCCCTACAATGAGCAGTTCTTC,CAPPSGRFPYNEQFF
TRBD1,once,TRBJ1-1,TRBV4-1,TGCGCCAGCAGCCATCATGTTACAGGGGGGTTCTCTGAAGCTTTCTTT,CASSHHVTGGFSEAFF
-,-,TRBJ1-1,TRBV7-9,TGTGCCAGCAGCGAGTCGATGAACACTGAAGCTTTCTTT,CASSESMNTEAFF
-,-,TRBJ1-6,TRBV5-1,TGCGCCAGCAGCTTCGGTCTCACTTGGGATTCACCCCTCCACTTT,CASSFGLTWDSPLHF
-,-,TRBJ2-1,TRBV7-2,TGTGCCAGCACCCCCCAGGTACTAGGCCCCAATGAGCAGTTCTTC,CASTPQVLGPNEQFF
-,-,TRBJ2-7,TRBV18,TGTGCCAGCTCACCGCTCGAAGTCTCCTACGAGCAGTACTTC,CASSPLEVSYEQYF
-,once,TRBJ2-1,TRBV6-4,TGTGCCAGTTCCTTTAGCTCCTACAATGAGCAGTTCTTC,CASSFSSYNEQFF
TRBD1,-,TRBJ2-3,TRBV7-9,TGTGCCAGCAGAGACAGGGGCGTTCGGGATACGCAGTATTTT,CASRDRGVRDTQYF
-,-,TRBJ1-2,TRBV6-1,TGTGCCAGCAGTCCGGGCGCGGGAGGCTACACCTTC,CASSPGAGGYTF
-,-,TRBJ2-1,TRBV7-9,TGTGCCAGCAGCCGAAAGGGCCACCTCTCCTACAATGAGCAGTTCTTC,CASSRKGHLSYNEQFF
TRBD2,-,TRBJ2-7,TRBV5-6,TGTGCCAGCAGCCTCGGGACTAGTTCCCTCCGCGTCGAAGGGGGCGAGCAGTACTTC,CASSLGTSSLRVEGGEQYF
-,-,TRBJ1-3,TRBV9,TGTGCCAGCAGCGCCAAGGTGGGCAGCTCTGGAAACACCATATATTTT,CASSAKVGSSGNTIYF
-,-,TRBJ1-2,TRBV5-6,TGTGCCAGCAGCTTGGGTTGGGGGCTGGGCGGCTACACCTTC,CASSLGWGLGGYTF
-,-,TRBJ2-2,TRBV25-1,TGTGCCAGCTCCGGATTTAACACCGGGGAGCTGTTTTTT,CASSGFNTGELFF
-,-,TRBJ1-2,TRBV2,TGTGCCAGCAGTGAAGCGCTTCTGGGTGGGGTGGGCTACACCTTC,CASSEALLGGVGYTF
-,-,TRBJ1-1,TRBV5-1,TGCGCCAGCAGCTGGGGGTCCACTGAAGCTTTCTTT,CASSWGSTEAFF
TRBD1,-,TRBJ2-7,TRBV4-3,TGCGCCAGCAGCCAGGACAGGGGGGTCTACGAGCAGTACTTC,CASSQDRGVYEQYF
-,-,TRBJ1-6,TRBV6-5,TGTGCCAGCAGTTTCCTACTCTGGAATTCACCCCTCCACTTT,CASSFLLWNSPLHF
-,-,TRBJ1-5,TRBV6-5,TGTGCCAGCAGTTCAACGTCGCTGAAACATTTT,CASSSTSLKHF
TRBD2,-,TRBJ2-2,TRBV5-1,TGCGCCAGCTATTCGACTAGCGGCTCGAACACCGGGGAGCTGTTTTTT,CASYSTSGSNTGELFF
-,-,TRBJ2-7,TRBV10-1,TGCGCCAGCAGGATGGGGGACGGACCCTACGAGCAGTACTTC,CASRMGDGPYEQYF
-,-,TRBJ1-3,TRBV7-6,TGTGCCAGCAGCCCCGTAGTTGGTGGAAACACCATATATTTT,CASSPVVGGNTIYF
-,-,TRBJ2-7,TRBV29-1,TGCAGCGTTGCGCCGGCAGGGAGATTTTACGAGCAGTACTTC,CSVAPAGRFYEQYF